This T cell receptor (beta chain) appears in the sequencing data of a study of T cells in narcolepsy. Trimming cost V 0 bases and J 7 bases, with 16 bases left between them. CDR3 length: 16 residues. The germline V gene encodes CDR1 SGHNT and CDR2 YYREEE (reference sequence). Overall study results and limits: Reportedly, autoreactive clonotypes were serially detected in patients' blood but not controls'. Same-patient CSF and blood CD4+ T cell clonotypes included HCRT-specific and TRIB2-specific autoreactive ones.

Only one count was recorded for this clone. What it binds is not known. The table came from immunoSEQ multiplex PCR; TCRdb's copy has only in-frame clones and leaves some out. The sample carries around 25,000 clones, roughly 80% recorded once. This receptor was taken from a human donor in good health. The chain has TRBV5-4 and TRBJ2-2; D is possibly TRBD2 (5 bases). The sample comprised memory (CD45RA-) CD4+ T cells from blood. CDR3 sequence: CASSLDAGRGGGELFF. In nucleotides, the CDR3 is TGTGCCAGCAGCTTGGATGCTGGCCGCGGAGGCGGGGAGCTGTTTTTT. Complete variable domain (other parts from reference TRBV5-4 and TRBJ2-2): ETGVTQSPTHLIKTRGQQVTLRCSSQSGHNTVSWYQQALGQGPQFIFQYYREEENGRGNFPPRFSGLQFPNYSSELNVNALELDDSALYLCASSLDAGRGGGELFFGEGSRLTVL.